A single count supports the clone carrying this T cell receptor (beta chain). Its antigen remains unknown. The data derive from a study of cytomegalovirus exposure and HLA in healthy donors. Study-wide points: A few CMV-associated chains were confirmed in vitro to be specific for CMV antigens. Analyzed later, most CMV-associated TCR beta chains appeared HLA-restricted.

The PCR ran on 60 Vbeta and 13 Jbeta primers. Some clones are missing from TCRdb's copy, which holds only in-frame ones; the method was immunoSEQ multiplex PCR. Here the sample spans about 140,000 clones, 76% being singletons. Sequencing was done on a sample of PBMCs. This TCR was recovered from a man in his forties in good health and CMV-seronegative.

CDR3 nucleotides: TGTGCCAGCACGGGGCAGGGACAGGGGGTCTCCTACGAGCAGTACTTC. Protein: CASTGQGQGVSYEQYF. The V and J genes are TRBV13 and TRBJ2-7; TRBD1 matches 11 bases. Per the germline V gene, CDR1 is PRHDT and CDR2 is FYEKMQ (reference sequence). The length of the CDR3 is 16 residues. Unmatched junction bases numbered 8, after V lost 7 bases and J lost 0 bases.